The rows below give T cell receptor beta chains drawn from one sample of a study of shared clonotypes between healthy human individuals. The table came from immunoSEQ multiplex PCR; TCRdb's copy has only in-frame clones and leaves some out. The sample contains around 2,000,000 clones, about 95% of which appear only once. Specimen: naive CD8+ T cells sorted from blood. All receptors derive from a man aged 18 to 30 in good health. CDR3s include the opening cysteine and the closing phenylalanine or tryptophan. Fields, in order: clone size, D gene, V gene, J gene, CDR3 protein, CDR3 DNA. D genes are given only for firm matches. The size entry is marked missing in some rows and otherwise reads once, few, many or a size class.

>NA|TRBD1|TRBV28|TRBJ2-7
CASSLRGLSSYEQYF
TGTGCCAGCAGTTTAAGGGGGCTGAGCTCCTACGAGCAGTACTTC
>NA|NA|TRBV7-9|TRBJ2-5
CASSFGAEGLQYQETQYF
TGTGCCAGCAGCTTTGGAGCAGAGGGACTGCAGTACCAAGAGACCCAGTACTTC
>NA|NA|TRBV2|TRBJ1-4
CASSDSPGPSEKLFF
TGTGCCAGCAGCGACTCACCGGGACCTTCTGAAAAACTGTTTTTT
>NA|NA|TRBV9|TRBJ2-7
CASSARGTGAYEQYF
TGTGCCAGCAGCGCTAGAGGGACGGGGGCCTACGAGCAGTACTTC
>once|NA|TRBV11-2|TRBJ2-7
CASSLGGNEQYF
TGTGCCAGCAGCTTAGGAGGCAACGAGCAGTACTTC
>NA|NA|TRBV5-6|TRBJ2-7
CASSLLTADSYEQYF
TGTGCCAGCAGCTTGCTGACAGCAGACTCCTACGAGCAGTACTTC
>once|NA|TRBV7-9|TRBJ2-5
CASSSLGSNQETQYF
TGTGCCAGCAGCAGCCTAGGCTCGAACCAAGAGACCCAGTACTTC
>NA|TRBD2|TRBV4-3|TRBJ2-7
CASSLGSGRGYEQYF
TGCGCCAGCAGCTTAGGAAGCGGGAGGGGATACGAGCAGTACTTC
>NA|NA|TRBV5-8|TRBJ1-1
CASSDENTEAFF
TGTGCCAGCAGCGATGAGAACACTGAAGCTTTCTTT
>NA|TRBD2|TRBV15|TRBJ2-7
CATSRLRGDEQYF
TGTGCCACCAGCAGACTTCGGGGGGACGAGCAGTACTTC
>NA|TRBD1|TRBV4-3|TRBJ1-2
CASSLERDRAITNYGYTF
TGCGCCAGCAGCCTGGAAAGGGACAGGGCAATTACTAACTATGGCTACACCTTC
>NA|NA|TRBV14|TRBJ1-3
CASSQDPRGTRNTIYF
TGTGCCAGCAGCCAAGATCCTAGGGGCACGAGAAACACCATATATTTT
>NA|NA|TRBV7-8|TRBJ2-7
CASSLVGGVAYEQYF
TGTGCCAGCAGCTTAGTGGGGGGAGTCGCCTACGAGCAGTACTTC
>NA|TRBD1|TRBV7-8|TRBJ2-5
CASRSGTGAQETQYF
TGTGCCAGCAGATCCGGGACAGGGGCGCAAGAGACCCAGTACTTC
>NA|NA|TRBV28|TRBJ2-4
CASSFLDSIAKNIQYF
TGTGCCAGCAGTTTTTTGGACAGTATAGCCAAAAACATTCAGTACTTC
>NA|TRBD1|TRBV6-5|TRBJ1-1
CASSQGTAEAFF
TGTGCCAGCAGTCAAGGGACAGCTGAAGCTTTCTTT
>NA|TRBD1|TRBV28|TRBJ2-3
CASSLYQGEADTQYF
TGTGCCAGCAGTTTATACCAGGGGGAAGCAGATACGCAGTATTTT
>NA|NA|TRBV28|TRBJ2-7
CASSSTGASFYEQYF
TGTGCCAGCAGTTCCACCGGGGCCTCCTTCTACGAGCAGTACTTC
>NA|NA|TRBV7-9|TRBJ2-7
CASSRSANYEQYF
TGTGCCAGCAGCCGCTCGGCTAATTACGAGCAGTACTTC
>NA|TRBD1|TRBV6-5|TRBJ2-3
CASSIGTDTDTQYF
TGTGCCAGCAGCATCGGGACAGACACAGATACGCAGTATTTT
>NA|TRBD2|TRBV11-2|TRBJ2-1
CASSGLAGAYNEQFF
TGTGCCAGCAGCGGACTAGCGGGAGCCTACAATGAGCAGTTCTTC
>NA|TRBD1|TRBV14|TRBJ2-7
CASRPNRDRGSYEQYF
TGTGCCAGCAGACCAAATCGGGACAGGGGTTCCTACGAGCAGTACTTC
>NA|NA|TRBV5-1|TRBJ1-6
CASSLAEGGWDSPLHF
TGCGCCAGCAGCTTGGCAGAGGGGGGCTGGGATTCACCCCTCCACTTT
>NA|TRBD1|TRBV6-6|TRBJ1-2
CASSRDRGIGYTF
TGTGCCAGCAGCCGTGACAGGGGGATTGGCTACACCTTC
>NA|NA|TRBV27|TRBJ2-3
CASSFRISTDTQYF
TGTGCCAGCAGTTTTAGGATTAGCACAGATACGCAGTATTTT
>NA|NA|TRBV7-3|TRBJ2-2
CASSFYENTGELFF
TGTGCCAGCAGCTTTTACGAGAACACCGGGGAGCTGTTTTTT
>NA|NA|TRBV6-5|TRBJ2-5
CASRFGETQYF
TGTGCCAGCAGGTTTGGAGAGACCCAGTACTTC
>NA|NA|TRBV9|TRBJ2-5
CASSVGQGLSETQYF
TGTGCCAGCAGCGTAGGGCAGGGTCTCTCAGAGACCCAGTACTTC
>NA|TRBD2|TRBV27|TRBJ2-5
CASSTAGGAQYF
TGTGCCAGCAGTACAGCTGGGGGGGCCCAGTACTTC
>NA|NA|TRBV7-9|TRBJ1-1
CASSWVGNTEAFF
TGTGCCAGCAGCTGGGTAGGGAACACTGAAGCTTTCTTT
>NA|NA|TRBV7-2|TRBJ1-6
CASSLEPYNSPLHF
TGTGCCAGCAGCTTAGAACCCTATAATTCACCCCTCCACTTT
>NA|NA|TRBV29-1|TRBJ2-4
CSVENRGAGTKNIQYF
TGCAGCGTTGAAAATCGTGGGGCTGGGACCAAAAACATTCAGTACTTC
>NA|NA|TRBV23-1|TRBJ2-1
CASSQGGVRGNYEQFF
TGCGCCAGCAGTCAAGGCGGGGTCAGGGGGAATTATGAGCAGTTCTTC
>NA|NA|TRBV27|TRBJ1-5
CASRGGGQPQHF
TGTGCCAGCAGGGGCGGAGGTCAGCCCCAGCATTTT
>NA|NA|TRBV29-1|TRBJ1-2
CSARRPANYGYTF
TGCAGCGCGCGACGGCCCGCTAACTATGGCTACACCTTC
>NA|NA|TRBV28|TRBJ1-1
CASSSPSGSGEAFF
TGTGCCAGCAGTTCCCCCTCGGGCTCAGGTGAAGCTTTCTTT
>once|TRBD1|TRBV29-1|TRBJ2-7
CSVLGGQGAYEQYF
TGCAGCGTCCTGGGTGGACAGGGGGCTTACGAGCAGTACTTC
>NA|NA|TRBV9|TRBJ1-2
CASSVGGGLGGYTF
TGTGCCAGCAGCGTAGGAGGCGGCCTTGGTGGCTACACCTTC
>NA|TRBD2|TRBV2|TRBJ2-4
CASPGLAGEGTKNIQYF
TGTGCCAGCCCGGGACTAGCGGGAGAAGGGACCAAAAACATTCAGTACTTC
>NA|TRBD2|TRBV5-1|TRBJ2-1
CASSLFPGLAGDEQFF
TGCGCCAGCAGCTTATTTCCGGGACTAGCGGGAGATGAGCAGTTCTTC
>NA|NA|TRBV7-7|TRBJ2-7
CASSTRLGYEQYF
TGTGCTAGCTCCACTCGGCTCGGCTACGAGCAGTACTTC